The 19 T cell receptor beta chains in this list originate from one sample, sequenced in a study of blood T cells in healthy people across ages. A second PCR, run for 7 to 11 cycles, used a sample-barcoded 5' primer plus a J-beta primer mix. In TCRdb, the 5' RACE reads were re-called with MiXCR into one record per CDR3 protein. The data hold hundreds of thousands of distinct CDR3 sequences, with approximately 30% observed a single time. Sequenced material: blood. Receptors were obtained from an elderly woman in good health.

The rearrangement joins TRBV9 to TRBJ2-7; 7 bases map to TRBD1. The CDR3 spans 15 residues. Looked up from germline, CDR1 is SGDLS and CDR2 is YYNGEE. After removal of 4 bases from V and 2 bases from J, the junction contained 9 bases not matched to a gene. In DNA, the CDR3 is TGTGCCAGCAGCTTAGAGGACAGGCCCGCCTACGAGCAGTACTTC. It specifies CASSLEDRPAYEQYF.

This clonotype was counted at least ten times. The V and J genes are TRBV5-1 and TRBJ1-5; 8 bases align to TRBD1. Trimming took 7 bases from V and 1 from J; bases not matched to a gene: 10. Germline V gene data show CDR1 as SGHRS and CDR2 as YFSETQ. The CDR3 spans 16 residues. This chain's CDR3 is CASSPSGGSSNQPQHF. The DNA for the CDR3 is TGCGCCAGCTCTCCTTCAGGGGGCTCGAGCAATCAGCCCCAGCATTTT.

Of note for this clonotype: A single base separates this from a much larger clone, so it may be a read error. The chain is built from TRBV5-1 and TRBJ2-1; D perhaps matches TRBD1 (6 bases). CDR1 and CDR2 (germline): SGHRS, YFSETQ. The CDR3 has 17 residues. CDR3 sequence: CASSASSRGSSCNEQFF. The CDR3 DNA reads as TGCGCCAGCAGCGCGTCAAGCAGGGGCAGCTCCTGCAATGAGCAGTTCTTC.

This clonotype was seen repeatedly, ten times or more. V usage is TRBV30 and J usage is TRBJ1-1; D not certain. Trimming left V 0 bases short and J 4 bases short, with 9 bases between. The length of the CDR3 is 13 residues. Germline assignment: CDR1 GTSNPN and CDR2 SVGIG (reference sequence). The CDR3 DNA is TGTGCCTGGAGTGTACCATTGGGCACTGAAGCTTTCTTT. As protein: CAWSVPLGTEAFF.

At least ten counts were recorded for this clonotype. The rearrangement uses TRBV10-3 and TRBJ2-3, with 8 bases aligning to TRBD2. The CDR3 is 16 residues long. V was pared by 2 bases and J by 0 bases, with 4 bases of the junction left unmatched. Germline CDR1 ENHRY, CDR2 SYGVKD. This chain's CDR3 is CAISERSGTSTDTQYF. CDR3 in DNA: TGTGCCATCAGTGAGCGTAGCGGGACTAGCACAGATACGCAGTATTTT.

This chain uses TRBV20-1 with TRBJ1-3; no clear D gene. The CDR3 has 11 amino acids. V was shortened by 3 bases and J by 2 bases, with 2 bases between the two germline ends. The V gene's germline CDR1 is DFQATT and CDR2 SNEGSKA (reference sequence). Here the CDR3 reads CSASTGNTIYF. In DNA, the CDR3 is TGCAGTGCTAGTACTGGAAACACCATATATTTT.

For this clonotype: The junction departs from germline at one end; a sequencing error may be responsible. The V gene is TRBV20-1, the J gene TRBJ2-3; D might be TRBD1 (6 bases). The CDR3 spans 14 residues. Germline lookup yields CDR1 DFQATT and CDR2 SNEGSKA (reference sequence). CDR3 in DNA: TGCAGTGGTCCGGGACACCGAACCACAGGTACGCAGTATTTT. Amino acid sequence: CSGPGHRTTGTQYF.

The sample holds many counts of this clonotype. The chain recombines TRBV6-1 with TRBJ2-7; D not resolved. This CDR3 has 12 residues. Germline V CDR1 and CDR2: MNHNS, SASEGT. With 8 bases removed from V and 2 bases from J, the gap between germline ends came to 10 bases. DNA of the CDR3: TGTGCCAGCGGAAAATCGGCCTACGAGCAGTACTTC. Translating gives CASGKSAYEQYF.

This clonotype was counted a single time. The chain links TRBV20-1 to TRBJ1-1; D may be TRBD1 (6 bases). Germline V gene lookup returns CDR1 DFQATT and CDR2 SNEGSKA (reference sequence). Trimming took 6 bases from V and 1 from J, leaving 18 bases between them. The CDR3 spans 15 residues. This CDR3 is CSARGVVRRNTEAFF. The CDR3 DNA reads as TGCAGTGCCAGGGGAGTCGTAAGGAGGAACACTGAAGCTTTCTTT.

V is TRBV6-2 or TRBV6-3 and J is TRBJ1-5, with TRBD1 matching 7 bases. This CDR3 comprises 15 residues. Germline V gene lookup returns CDR1 MNHEY and CDR2 SVGEGT. J was trimmed by 4 bases and V by 6 bases; bases with no gene match: 9. The CDR3 bases are TGTGCCAGCAGCTACGCCCCACAGGGGAATCAGCCCCAGCATTTT. Translated: CASSYAPQGNQPQHF.

This clonotype has only a few counts. The CDR3 region has the DNA TGTGCCAGCAGTTTACGGCCACACACTGAAGCTTTCTTT. Amino acid sequence: CASSLRPHTEAFF. This chain connects TRBV27 to TRBJ1-1, with D uncertain. The germline V and J ends were trimmed by 2 bases and 3 bases, with 7 bases remaining between them. The length of the CDR3 is 13 residues. The germline V gene has CDR1 MNHEY and CDR2 SMNVEV (reference sequence).

Notes on this clonotype: This may be a read error: a much more frequent sequence differs by one nucleotide. The chain is built from TRBV6-1 and TRBJ1-4; D is possibly TRBD1 (5 bases). The germline CDR1 and CDR2 sequences are MNHNS and SASEGT. This CDR3 region has 15 residues. The DNA for the CDR3 is TGTGCCAGCAGTGAAAGGGGCGGGTTGTCCGAAAAACGGTTTTTT. This encodes CASSERGGLSEKRFF.

This clonotype was counted between two and nine times. The J gene is TRBJ2-5, the V gene TRBV15, with 7 bases matching TRBD1. The end of the DNA fits TRBJ2-7 better, so the J call may be wrong. Germline V CDR1 and CDR2: LNHNV, YYDKDF (reference sequence). This CDR3 comprises 16 residues. CDR3 sequence reads: CATSRDFGTAAREQYF. For the CDR3, the DNA is TGTGCCACCAGCAGAGATTTTGGGACAGCGGCTCGCGAGCAGTACTTC.

This clonotype was detected many times. The CDR3 DNA reads as TGCAGTGCCCCCACGGCCGGACAGGGAGGCACAGATACGCAGTATTTT. Amino acid sequence: CSAPTAGQGGTDTQYF. The chain employs TRBV20-1 and TRBJ2-3; TRBD1 matches 8 bases. CDR3 size: 16 residues. With V trimmed by 6 bases and J by 1 base, 12 bases remained unmatched. Germline lookup yields CDR1 DFQATT and CDR2 SNEGSKA (reference sequence).

This clonotype occurred many times. This chain connects TRBV2 to TRBJ1-2; unclear D gene. CDR1 is SNHLY and CDR2 is FYNNEI in the germline V gene. The V gene lost 3 bases and the J gene lost 3 bases, with 11 bases spanning the gap. The CDR3 consists of 14 residues. CDR3 DNA: TGTGCCAGCAGTGAGTCAGGTGGACACTATGGCTACACCTTC. Amino acid sequence: CASSESGGHYGYTF.

This clonotype was seen more than once but under ten times. V gene TRBV7-3 combines with J gene TRBJ2-2; 13 bases align to TRBD2. V was clipped by 6 bases and J by 4 bases; unmatched bases: 5. Germline lookup yields CDR1 SGHTA and CDR2 FQGTGA. The CDR3 length is 16 residues. CDR3: CASRLTSGGPTGELFF. The CDR3 DNA reads TGTGCCAGCAGATTGACTAGCGGGGGGCCCACCGGGGAGCTGTTTTTT.

With respect to this clonotype: The junction shows a germline mismatch at one end, possibly a read error. J is TRBJ2-7 and V is TRBV30, with D possibly TRBD2 on 5 matching bases. The CDR3 is made up of 13 amino acids. In germline, CDR1 is GTSNPN, CDR2 SVGIG (reference sequence). The DNA of the CDR3 is TGTGCCGGGAGTGTACCCCTAATCTACAAGCAGTACTTC. This sequence encodes CAGSVPLIYKQYF.

In its sample, this clonotype was seen many times. The chain couples TRBV6-5 to TRBJ2-2, with D unclear. The V and J ends lost 0 bases and 1 base respectively, with 18 bases between them. This CDR3 contains 19 residues. Germline CDR1 is MNHEY and CDR2 is SVGAGI. CDR3 protein: CASSYSMRSQNMNTGELFF. The CDR3 DNA follows: TGTGCCAGCAGTTACTCCATGAGGTCCCAGAACATGAACACCGGGGAGCTGTTTTTT.

This clonotype was counted at least ten times. CDR3 bases: TGTGCCAGCGGGACGGGAGGCTTCCAAAATTCACCCCTCCACTTT. Its protein is CASGTGGFQNSPLHF. V is TRBV27 and J is TRBJ1-6, with a tentative D call TRBD1 (5 bases). CDR1 is MNHEY, CDR2 SMNVEV, per germline (reference sequence). The CDR3 covers 15 residues. The V gene lost 8 bases and the J gene lost 7 bases, with 18 bases spanning the gap.